This T cell receptor (beta chain) was sequenced in a study of cytotoxic CD8 clonotypes in ibrutinib-treated CLL. Looking at the study overall: Mean per-sample yields comprised 255,043 productive templates and 94,082 productive rearrangements.

CDR1 and CDR2 (germline): LNHDA, SQIVND (reference sequence). This CDR3 is built from 18 residues. V lost 3 bases and J 5 bases, leaving 23 bases between the germline ends. This clone has a handful of counts. Deep sequencing aimed at 1 in 200,000 to 1 in 1 million T cells' resolution. Generated by immunoSEQ multiplex PCR, the TCRdb table keeps only in-frame clones and is missing some. The sample consists of around 310,000 clones, around four fifths of them appearing once. V and J are TRBV19 and TRBJ2-1; D uncertain. This clonotype was obtained from a human donor with chronic lymphocytic leukemia. Sequencing was performed on PBMCs, taken before ibrutinib treatment. The CDR3 sequence is CASSIRSKQSGPHNEQFF. CDR3 DNA: TGTGCCAGTAGTATTCGGTCAAAGCAGAGTGGTCCCCACAATGAGCAGTTCTTC.